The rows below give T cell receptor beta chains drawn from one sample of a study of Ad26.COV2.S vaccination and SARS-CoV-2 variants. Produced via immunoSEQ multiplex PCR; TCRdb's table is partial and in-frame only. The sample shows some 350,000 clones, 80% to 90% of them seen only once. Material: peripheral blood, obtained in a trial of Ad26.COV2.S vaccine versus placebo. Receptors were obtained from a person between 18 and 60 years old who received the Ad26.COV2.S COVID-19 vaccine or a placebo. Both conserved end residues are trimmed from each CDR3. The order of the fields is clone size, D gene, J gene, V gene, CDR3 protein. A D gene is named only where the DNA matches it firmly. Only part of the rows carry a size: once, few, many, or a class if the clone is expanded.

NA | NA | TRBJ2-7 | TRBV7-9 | ASSTRERADLGYEQY
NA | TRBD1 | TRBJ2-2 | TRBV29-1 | SGRDSTNTGELF
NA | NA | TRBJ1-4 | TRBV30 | AWSIPTFSRGEKLF
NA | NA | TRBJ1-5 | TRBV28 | ASSPMSSNQPQH
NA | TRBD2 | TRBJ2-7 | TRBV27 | ASSPYSSGRANEQY
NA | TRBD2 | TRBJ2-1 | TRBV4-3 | ASSQGVGTSGGQQF
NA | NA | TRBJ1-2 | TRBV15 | ATSRGDLQGNYGYT
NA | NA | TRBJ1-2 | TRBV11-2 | ASSAINRDHGYT
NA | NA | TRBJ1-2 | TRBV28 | ASSFTGNYGYT
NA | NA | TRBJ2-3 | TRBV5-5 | ASSFRVVTDTQY
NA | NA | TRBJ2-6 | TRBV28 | ASSTGVGANVLT
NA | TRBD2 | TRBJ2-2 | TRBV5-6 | ASSLALAGSPGELF
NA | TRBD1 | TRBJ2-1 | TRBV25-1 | ASSHGTGLDNEQF
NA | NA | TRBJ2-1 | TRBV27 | ATTPGSFYTYNEQF
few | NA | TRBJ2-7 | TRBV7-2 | ASSLFGLGYEQY
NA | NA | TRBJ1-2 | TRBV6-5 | ASSTDTYGYT
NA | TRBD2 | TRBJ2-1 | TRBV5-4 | ASSLKVLAGGNEQF
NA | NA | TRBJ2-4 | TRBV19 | ASSMGSGNIQY
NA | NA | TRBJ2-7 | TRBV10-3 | AISESYSLYEQY
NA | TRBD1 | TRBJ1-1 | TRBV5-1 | ASSTGTGGTEAF
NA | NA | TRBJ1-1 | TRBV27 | ASSLSRNTEAF
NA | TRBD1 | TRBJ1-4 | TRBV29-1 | SVGQGAATNEKLF
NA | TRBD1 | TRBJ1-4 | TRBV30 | AWGGSSGGHEKLF
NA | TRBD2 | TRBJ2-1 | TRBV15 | ATSRGGSVGGGDEQF
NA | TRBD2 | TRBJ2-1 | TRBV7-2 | ASSLGASGTIRGEQF
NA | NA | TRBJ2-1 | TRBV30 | AWSVVRTIEQF
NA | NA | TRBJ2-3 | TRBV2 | ASRWDHSTDTQY
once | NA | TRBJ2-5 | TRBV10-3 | AIRGWGSLTETQY
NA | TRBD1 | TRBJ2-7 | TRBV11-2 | ASSLDMGRGIYYEQY
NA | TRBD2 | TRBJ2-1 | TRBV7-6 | ASSLVLAGGNEQF
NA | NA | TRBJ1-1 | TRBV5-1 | ASRRSRDTEAF
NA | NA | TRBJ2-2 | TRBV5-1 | AGGGIGNGELF
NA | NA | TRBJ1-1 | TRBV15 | ATSPERGAEAF
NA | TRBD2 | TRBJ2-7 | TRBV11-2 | ASSLDLASGRYEQY
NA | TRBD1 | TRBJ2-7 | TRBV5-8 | ASSFDRDTYEQY
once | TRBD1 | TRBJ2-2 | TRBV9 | ASSVGTGADHAGELF
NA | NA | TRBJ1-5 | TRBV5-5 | ASSFNPQAPLD
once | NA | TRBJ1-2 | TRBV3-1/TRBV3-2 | ASSQDPFDNRAHGYT
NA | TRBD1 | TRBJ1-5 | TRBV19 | ASSWTGLGQPQH
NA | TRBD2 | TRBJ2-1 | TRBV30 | AWSRGTSGYNEQF
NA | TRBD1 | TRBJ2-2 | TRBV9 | ASSVAGQGVGNGELF
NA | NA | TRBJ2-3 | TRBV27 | ASWDFTDTQY
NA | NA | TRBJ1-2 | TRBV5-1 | ASSSQAGAAGYT
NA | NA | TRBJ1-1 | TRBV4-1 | ASSQEELAVNTEAF
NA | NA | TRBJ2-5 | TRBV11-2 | ASSVGQGQETQY
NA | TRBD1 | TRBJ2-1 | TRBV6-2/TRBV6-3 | ASSHPGQLNNEQF
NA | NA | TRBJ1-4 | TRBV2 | ASSWVTEKLF
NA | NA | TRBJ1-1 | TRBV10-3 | AISVGVNTEAF
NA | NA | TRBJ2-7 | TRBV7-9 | ASSSTGPTEQY
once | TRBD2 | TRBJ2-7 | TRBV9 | ASSVNGGRSEQY
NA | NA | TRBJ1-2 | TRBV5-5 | ASSFGTGGYT
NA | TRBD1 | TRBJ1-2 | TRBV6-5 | ASSRTGSYGYT
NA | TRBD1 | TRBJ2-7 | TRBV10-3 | AISDTGTGIYEQY
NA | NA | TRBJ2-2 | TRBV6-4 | ASSDGPDTGELF
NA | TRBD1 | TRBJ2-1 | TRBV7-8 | ASSFPDRFPSYNEQF
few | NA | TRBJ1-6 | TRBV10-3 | AISVGGRNSPLH
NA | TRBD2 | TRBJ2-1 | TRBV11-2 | ASSSFSTGRVAGRGEQF